The 17 T cell receptor beta chains presented below share a single source sample, sequenced in a study of Ad26.COV2.S vaccination and SARS-CoV-2 variants. TCRdb keeps only in-frame clones here, not all; method: immunoSEQ multiplex PCR. This table has about 480,000 clones, around nine tenths appearing once. Treatment reported: around 19 received Ad26.COV2.S at low or high dose, single or two shots; roughly 5 received placebo; per-sample allocation not given. Sampling occurred on day 63 after the first vaccine or placebo injection. Sample: peripheral blood, taken in a trial of Ad26.COV2.S vaccine versus placebo. The receptors come from a person between 18 and 60 years old who received the Ad26.COV2.S COVID-19 vaccine or a placebo.

J is TRBJ2-7 and V is TRBV18; 7 bases are a match to TRBD2. Germline CDR1 and CDR2: KGHSH and LQKENI. The V and J ends lost 5 bases and 0 bases, in that order; junction bases with no gene match: 4. The CDR3 has 14 residues. CDR3 nucleotide sequence: TGTGCCAGCTCAACGGGAGGTAGCTCCTACGAGCAGTACTTC. The encoded protein is CASSTGGSSYEQYF.

The V and J genes are TRBV7-9 and TRBJ1-3, with a possible D match to TRBD1 (5 bases). V was shortened by 4 bases and J by 4 bases, with 11 bases between the two germline ends. The V gene's germline CDR1 is SEHNR and CDR2 FQNEAQ (reference sequence). The CDR3 is made up of 14 amino acids. The CDR3 spells CASSSSTDGNTIYF. Written as DNA, the CDR3 is TGTGCCAGCAGCTCTTCGACAGACGGAAACACCATATATTTT.

This chain links TRBV29-1 with TRBJ1-6, with TRBD1 matching 9 bases. Trimming at V came to 4 bases and at J to 10 bases, leaving 5 bases not matched to a gene. The CDR3 sequence is 13 residues long. Germline V lookup: CDR1 SQVTM, CDR2 ANQGSEA. This CDR3 is CSVARDRDSPLHF. In nucleotides, the CDR3 is TGCAGCGTTGCCCGGGACAGGGACTCACCCCTCCACTTT.

J is TRBJ2-1 and V is TRBV29-1; weak D call: TRBD1 (5 bases). CDR3 length: 12 amino acids. V was trimmed by 2 bases and J by 10 bases, leaving 12 bases between them. Germline CDR1 reads SQVTM; CDR2 reads ANQGSEA. CDR3 loop: CSVEQGVREQFF. The CDR3 nucleotides read TGCAGCGTTGAACAGGGTGTAAGGGAGCAGTTCTTC.

This chain joins TRBV7-2 and TRBJ2-3; D is possibly TRBD1 (5 bases). Trimming took off 3 bases at V and 11 bases at J, with 18 bases between the two ends. Germline V lookup: CDR1 SGHTA, CDR2 FQGNSA. The CDR3 runs to 14 residues. CDR3 region: CASSFRQSLSQQYF. The CDR3 DNA is TGTGCCAGCAGCTTTAGACAGTCGCTTTCACAGCAGTATTTT.

J is TRBJ2-7 and V is TRBV5-8; TRBD2 matches at 15 bases. Germline CDR1 and CDR2: SGHTS and YDEGEE. J gave up 3 bases and V 4 bases, and 8 bases lay outside the gene matches. This CDR3 spans 17 amino acids. CDR3 sequence reads: CASSVAGTSGGNYEQYF. The CDR3 DNA sequence: TGTGCCAGCAGCGTAGCCGGGACTAGCGGGGGGAACTACGAGCAGTACTTC.

V and J are TRBV19 and TRBJ1-2, with a tentative D call TRBD1 (6 bases). This CDR3 has 15 amino acids. The V and J ends lost 1 base and 4 bases respectively, with 13 bases between them. Per the germline V gene, CDR1 is LNHDA and CDR2 is SQIVND (reference sequence). The CDR3 region is CASSIGGTGSYGYTF. In DNA form, the CDR3 reads TGTGCCAGTAGTATAGGGGGCACAGGGTCCTATGGCTACACCTTC.

The V gene is TRBV5-1, the J gene TRBJ1-3, with 7 nucleotides matching TRBD1. The germline gives CDR1 SGHRS, CDR2 YFSETQ. The CDR3 consists of 15 residues. Trimming cost V 4 bases and J 4 bases; bases outside gene matches: 8. CDR3 bases: TGCGCCAGCAGCGATTCCGGGGGACAGGGAAACACCATATATTTT. Its protein is CASSDSGGQGNTIYF.

The chain uses TRBV7-2 and TRBJ1-2; TRBD1 is a possible D gene (5 bases). Germline CDR1 reads SGHTA; CDR2 reads FQGNSA. V shed 4 bases and J shed 7 bases, with 13 bases lying between them. The length of the CDR3 is 13 residues. CDR3: CASSSRQSGGYTF. For the CDR3, the DNA is TGTGCCAGCAGCTCCAGACAGTCGGGTGGCTACACCTTC.

The chain employs TRBV4-3 and TRBJ1-4; D remains unclear. Looked up from germline, CDR1 is LGHNA and CDR2 is YSLEER. The CDR3 consists of 14 residues. With 3 bases removed from V and 7 bases from J, the gap between germline ends came to 12 bases. The CDR3 coding sequence is TGCGCCAGCAGCCACGTGGCCGGCCCTGAAAAACTGTTTTTT. Translation: CASSHVAGPEKLFF.

This CDR3 reads CAWSLGVGLYEQYF. CDR3 in DNA: TGTGCCTGGAGTCTAGGGGTGGGGCTCTACGAGCAGTACTTC. The chain employs TRBV30 and TRBJ2-7; maybe TRBD1 (5 bases). Trimming left V 2 bases short and J 3 bases short, with 14 bases between. This CDR3 region has 14 residues. Germline V gene data show CDR1 as GTSNPN and CDR2 as SVGIG (reference sequence).

This clone was seen only once. The rearrangement uses TRBV11-2 and TRBJ1-1; D remains unclear. Germline V CDR1 and CDR2: SGHAT, FQNNGV. This CDR3 spans 13 amino acids. V was cut by 2 bases and J by 1 base, with 5 bases left in between. CDR3 protein: CASSLLGNTEAFF. The CDR3 DNA reads as TGTGCCAGCAGCTTACTAGGGAACACTGAAGCTTTCTTT.

The gene calls are TRBV30 and TRBJ1-2; a possible D gene is TRBD1 (5 bases). V gave up 2 bases and J gave up 7 bases, with 11 bases separating them. This CDR3 is built from 12 residues. From germline, CDR1 is GTSNPN and CDR2 SVGIG (reference sequence). CDR3 sequence reads: CAWSQEGAGYTF. CDR3 DNA sequence: TGTGCCTGGAGTCAGGAAGGGGCTGGCTACACCTTC.

The gene calls are TRBV7-2 and TRBJ2-1; 7 nucleotides line up with TRBD1. CDR3 length: 14 residues. The germline CDR1 and CDR2 sequences are SGHTA and FQGNSA. The trim removed 6 bases at V and 1 base at J, leaving 3 bases unmatched. Written as DNA, the CDR3 is TGTGCCAGCAGACCGGGACAGTCCTACAATGAGCAGTTCTTC. As protein: CASRPGQSYNEQFF.

The chain carries TRBV7-2 and TRBJ2-7; TRBD1 aligns across 7 bases. This CDR3 has 13 amino acids. V trimming: 5 bases; J trimming: 6 bases; junction bases outside the gene matches: 7. Germline-derived CDR1 and CDR2 are SGHTA and FQGNSA. This chain's CDR3 is CASSTTQGSEQYF. CDR3 nucleotides: TGTGCCAGCAGCACCACACAGGGGAGCGAGCAGTACTTC.

This chain links TRBV30 with TRBJ2-1; 15 bases are a match to TRBD2. Germline CDR1 GTSNPN, CDR2 SVGIG (reference sequence). V gave up 5 bases and J gave up 4 bases; unmatched junction bases: 6. The length of the CDR3 is 16 residues. The CDR3 region has the DNA TGTGCCTGGGGACTAGCGGGAGGGCCGGGATACAATGAGCAGTTCTTC. This sequence encodes CAWGLAGGPGYNEQFF. The variable domain in full, with the rest retrieved from reference TRBV30 and TRBJ2-1, is SQTIHQWPATLVQPVGSPLSLECTVEGTSNPNLYWYRQAAGRGLQLLFYSVGIGQISSEVPQNLSASRPQDRQFILSSKKLLLSDSGFYLCAWGLAGGPGYNEQFFGPGTRLTVL.

This clone was seen a single time. The chain employs TRBV27 and TRBJ2-1; possible D gene TRBD1, 6 bases. The germline V and J ends were trimmed by 8 bases and 4 bases, with 24 bases remaining between them. CDR1 MNHEY and CDR2 SMNVEV come from the germline V gene (reference sequence). The CDR3 loop spans 17 amino acids. The CDR3 sequence is CASASSLGARQYNEQFF. CDR3 in DNA: TGTGCCAGCGCATCATCCCTGGGGGCTCGACAGTACAATGAGCAGTTCTTC.